One sample yielded the 2 T cell receptor beta chains listed below, sequenced in a study of shared clonotypes between healthy human individuals. Naivety among CD8 cells was defined by CD45RO negativity and positive CCR7 selection, thereby excluding terminally differentiated effector memory CD45RA+ cells. Data came from immunoSEQ multiplex PCR; TCRdb stores just in-frame clones and leaves some out. The repertoire holds around 2.1 million clones, with approximately 94% as singletons. The sequenced sample consisted of naive CD8+ T cells from PBMCs. The receptors here all came from a man in his late teens or twenties in good health. Some clones in this sample may be carry-over from other donors' samples.

This chain connects TRBV2 to TRBJ2-7; 8 positions match TRBD1. With 6 bases clipped from V and 0 bases from J, the junction kept 7 bases outside the gene matches. CDR3 length: 15 residues. Germline V gene lookup returns CDR1 SNHLY and CDR2 FYNNEI. CDR3 in DNA: TGTGCCAGCAGCCGGGGACAGGCGATCTCCTACGAGCAGTACTTC. As protein: CASSRGQAISYEQYF.

The V and J genes are TRBV29-1 and TRBJ2-1, with unresolved D. V lost 1 base to trimming and J lost 10 bases, with 11 bases between them. The CDR3 sequence is 12 residues long. Germline V lookup: CDR1 SQVTM, CDR2 ANQGSEA. For the CDR3, the DNA is TGCAGCGTTGAAGTCCCCCCTCGAGAGCAGTTCTTC. Translation gives CSVEVPPREQFF.